This T cell receptor beta chain is drawn from a study of lymphopenia after photon versus proton radiotherapy. Findings and limits, study-wide: Under photons, naive T cells and diversity fell while effector/memory populations rose. A bigger post-nadir fall in TCR diversity correlated inversely with survival time in deceased patients.

Generated by immunoSEQ multiplex PCR, the TCRdb table keeps only in-frame clones and is missing some. Of 150,000 or so clones listed, approximately 90% are singletons. J lost 9 bases, V lost 10 bases, and 7 bases had no gene match. The CDR3 extends over 14 amino acids. The germline V gene has CDR1 ENHRY and CDR2 SYGVKD. Concerning this clone itself: Antigen unknown.

This sequence was found in a man over 45 with gastric cancer. V usage is TRBV10-3 and J usage is TRBJ2-1, with 15 nucleotides matching TRBD2. The specimen comprised peripheral blood, sampled from a patient treated with photon-based radiotherapy. The CDR3 bases are TGTGCCAACCGGACTAGCGGGAGGGTAGGTGAGCAGTTCTTC. Its translation: CANRTSGRVGEQFF.